What follows are 11 T cell receptor beta chains derived from one specimen sequenced in a study of Ad26.COV2.S vaccination and SARS-CoV-2 variants. As for treatment: 19 received Ad26.COV2.S at low or high dose, single or two shots; a few received placebo; per-sample allocation not given. Collection of samples fell on day 63 after the first vaccine or placebo injection. TCRdb's table, derived via immunoSEQ multiplex PCR, lists solely in-frame clones and lacks some. Of approximately 500,000 clones listed, roughly 85% were seen once; the top ten hold roughly 12%. Here the sequenced sample was peripheral blood, taken in a trial of Ad26.COV2.S vaccine versus placebo. The receptors were gathered from a person between 18 and 60 years old who received the Ad26.COV2.S COVID-19 vaccine or a placebo.

This chain links TRBV5-1 with TRBJ2-5; TRBD1 matches 8 bases. The CDR3 runs 16 residues. V gave up 1 base and J gave up 5 bases; unmatched junction bases: 10. Germline V gene lookup returns CDR1 SGHRS and CDR2 YFSETQ. CDR3 amino acids: CASSLKSGGYRETQYF. The CDR3 DNA reads TGCGCCAGCAGCTTGAAGTCAGGGGGCTATAGGGAGACCCAGTACTTC.

The chain joins TRBV5-4 to TRBJ2-4, with a possible D match to TRBD1 (5 bases). There are 16 residues in the CDR3. Trimming pared 1 base from V and 0 bases from J, leaving 11 bases between. Germline-derived CDR1 and CDR2 are SGHNT and YYREEE (reference sequence). The chain's CDR3 is CASSLQGALAKNIQYF. In DNA form, the CDR3 reads TGTGCCAGCAGCTTGCAAGGGGCCTTAGCCAAAAACATTCAGTACTTC.

This clone occurred once. The same CDR3 can be traced to other DNA sequences in this sample. The chain is built from TRBV12-3 or TRBV12-4 and TRBJ1-1; D unclear. The CDR3 is made up of 13 amino acids. V was trimmed by 2 bases and J by 1 base, leaving 5 bases between them. The CDR3 coding sequence is TGTGCCAGCAGTTTATCAGGGAACACTGAAGCTTTCTTT. Translation gives CASSLSGNTEAFF.

J is TRBJ2-5 and V is TRBV19; TRBD1 might be the D (7 bases). Trimming stripped 3 bases from V and 3 bases from J, with 14 bases between. Germline V gene sequence: CDR1 LNHDA, CDR2 SQIVND (reference sequence). This CDR3 spans 15 amino acids. In nucleotides, the CDR3 is TGTGCCAGTAGTATGGAGGGGGCTGGCGAAGAGACCCAGTACTTC. Its translation: CASSMEGAGEETQYF.

V and J are TRBV28 and TRBJ1-2; D gene ambiguous. V was trimmed by 3 bases and J by 1 base, leaving 3 bases between them. This CDR3 spans 12 amino acids. In germline, CDR1 is MDHEN, CDR2 SYDVKM. The CDR3 DNA is TGTGCCAGCAGTTTCGATAACTATGGCTACACCTTC. This sequence encodes CASSFDNYGYTF.

This clone was observed at least ten times. CDR3 residues: CATRPRGTLNSPLHF. Here the CDR3 DNA reads TGTGCCACCCGGCCGAGGGGGACGCTTAATTCACCCCTCCACTTT. The chain has TRBV6-5 and TRBJ1-6; a weak D match, TRBD1 (6 bases). V was shortened by 10 bases and J by 6 bases, with 19 bases between the two germline ends. CDR3 size: 15 residues. Germline V gene sequence: CDR1 MNHEY, CDR2 SVGAGI.

The V call is TRBV4-3, the J call TRBJ2-3; TRBD1 might be the D (6 bases). V was pared by 5 bases and J by 1 base, with 10 bases between. Germline-derived CDR1 and CDR2 are LGHNA and YSLEER. This CDR3 has 14 residues. The CDR3 reads CASSKGGGTDTQYF. The CDR3 DNA reads as TGCGCCAGCAGCAAAGGGGGTGGCACAGATACGCAGTATTTT.

CDR3 nucleotides: TGTGCCAGCAGCCTTACCCCAGGGAATCAGCCCCAGCATTTT. Residues: CASSLTPGNQPQHF. The chain joins TRBV6-5 to TRBJ1-5, with a possible D match to TRBD1 (5 bases). Trimming took 6 bases from V and 4 from J, leaving 13 bases between them. Per germline, CDR1 MNHEY and CDR2 SVGAGI. The CDR3 has 14 residues.

This clone occurred a few times. V is TRBV6-5 and J is TRBJ2-2; 9 bases fit TRBD2. Losses at the gene ends were 4 bases for V and 1 base for J; bases not matched to a gene: 4. The CDR3 has 16 residues. Germline CDR1 reads MNHEY; CDR2 reads SVGAGI. The CDR3 DNA reads as TGTGCCAGCAGTTCCCTAGCGGGATGGAACACCGGGGAGCTGTTTTTT. Residues: CASSSLAGWNTGELFF.

A remark on this clone: Other DNA variants within this sample encode the same CDR3. The chain has TRBV28 and TRBJ2-6; no reliable D call. Germline values: CDR1 MDHEN, CDR2 SYDVKM. The CDR3 is made up of 12 amino acids. V shed 9 bases and J shed 1 base, with 4 bases lying between them. This CDR3 is CASGSGANVLTF. CDR3 in DNA: TGTGCCAGTGGGTCTGGGGCCAACGTCCTGACTTTC. Supplemented by reference TRBV28 and TRBJ2-6, the full variable domain reads DVKVTQSSRYLVKRTGEKVFLECVQDMDHENMFWYRQDPGLGLRLIYFSYDVKMKEKGDIPEGYSVSREKKERFSLILESASTNQTSMYLCASGSGANVLTFGAGSRLTVL.

This clone appeared once. V gene TRBV5-5 combines with J gene TRBJ2-7; TRBD2 might be the D (6 bases). V lost 5 bases and J 7 bases, leaving 16 bases between the germline ends. This CDR3 has 13 amino acids. In germline, CDR1 is SGHKS, CDR2 YYEKEE (reference sequence). The CDR3 here is CASSRTAGREQYF. CDR3 coding DNA: TGTGCCAGCAGTAGGACGGCGGGGCGGGAGCAGTACTTC. The full variable domain, rest sourced from reference TRBV5-5 and TRBJ2-7, is DAGVTQSPTHLIKTRGQQVTLRCSPISGHKSVSWYQQVLGQGPQFIFQYYEKEERGRGNFPDRFSARQFPNYSSELNVNALLLGDSALYLCASSRTAGREQYFGPGTRLTVT.